This TCR beta chain is drawn from a study of regulatory T cells in long-lasting Graves disease. Study as a whole: Persistent cases were those of Graves' disease that involved over 5 years of antithyroid drugs with positive TSH receptor antibodies. Whole-study findings and limits: Accuracy was perhaps lowered by the small sample size. Persistent patients shared more public clonotypes (about 3,000) than newly diagnosed patients (about 1,000). When disease was persistent, TRBV28, TRBJ1-2 and TRBJ2-5 were the favored segments.

Time point described: persistent/refractory GD, antithyroid drugs over 5 years with positive TRAb. Following extraction of RNA from PBMCs, that RNA was used to make the TCR library. Many counts were recorded for this clonotype. Antigen: not known. CDR1 DFQATT and CDR2 SNEGSKA come from the germline V gene (reference sequence). The CDR3 is made up of 15 amino acids. The ends were cut back, 0 bases at V and 5 bases at J, with 16 bases in the middle. Arm-PCR of CDR3 regions and iRepertoire HTBI primers were the basis on which TCR beta libraries were built. TCRdb re-analysed the multiplex PCR reads in MiXCR, keeping a single row per CDR3 protein. This repertoire shows over 650,000 distinct CDR3 sequences, approximately 29% found once; its top ten account for around 40%.

The sequence derives from a female donor with Graves disease. The rearrangement joins TRBV20-1 to TRBJ1-1; D is unresolved. Sequenced material: peripheral blood mononuclear cells (PBMCs), taken when the disease was refractory, from a patient treated with antithyroid drugs. CDR3 sequence reads: CSARDRDRGWTEAFF. Here the CDR3 DNA reads TGCAGTGCTAGAGATCGGGATAGAGGGTGGACTGAAGCTTTCTTT.